A single sample gave rise to the 24 T cell receptor beta chains below, sequenced in a study of blood T cell repertoires in COVID-19. Sequencing was performed with immunoSEQ multiplex PCR; in TCRdb, only in-frame clones are kept and a portion is missing. The data hold about 100,000 clones, with roughly 88% observed a single time. Sample: peripheral blood. The receptor source for this set is a human donor in a cohort sampled during active COVID-19.

The rearrangement joins TRBV6-1 to TRBJ2-1; tentatively, D is TRBD2 (5 bases). The CDR3 runs 15 residues. Per germline, CDR1 MNHNS and CDR2 SASEGT. With 0 bases removed from V and 6 bases from J, the gap between germline ends came to 12 bases. The CDR3 DNA is TGTGCCAGCAGTGAAGCGCCCGTAGGAGGCAATGAGCAGTTCTTC. This encodes CASSEAPVGGNEQFF.

The V gene is TRBV5-1, the J gene TRBJ2-1, with 12 bases that match TRBD2. CDR1 SGHRS and CDR2 YFSETQ come from the germline V gene. V dropped 4 bases and J dropped 12; count of bases not matched to a gene: 8. There are 14 residues in the CDR3. The CDR3 DNA is TGCGCCAGCAGCACAGGGACTAGCGGGTGGGCGCAGTTCTTC. This sequence encodes CASSTGTSGWAQFF.

This chain links TRBV27 with TRBJ1-2; TRBD1 aligns across 11 bases. CDR3 length: 15 amino acids. Per germline, CDR1 MNHEY and CDR2 SMNVEV (reference sequence). V gave up 7 bases and J gave up 5 bases; unmatched junction bases: 9. The CDR3: CASTTKGTGGYGYTF. CDR3 nucleotide sequence: TGTGCCAGCACTACAAAAGGGACAGGGGGTTATGGCTACACCTTC.

This clone was picked up a small number of times. The rearrangement uses TRBV5-1 and TRBJ2-1; 11 bases agree with TRBD2. CDR3 size: 15 residues. Germline V gene sequence: CDR1 SGHRS, CDR2 YFSETQ. Trimming removed 3 bases from V and 4 bases from J; junction bases left unmatched: 3. The CDR3 DNA reads TGCGCCAGCAGCTCGGGACTAGCGGTATACAATGAGCAGTTCTTC. Protein sequence: CASSSGLAVYNEQFF.

This chain joins TRBV5-1 and TRBJ1-1; 7 bases agree with TRBD1. The CDR3 runs to 15 residues. Germline lookup yields CDR1 SGHRS and CDR2 YFSETQ. V was pared by 4 bases and J by 5 bases, with 11 bases of the junction left unmatched. The DNA for the CDR3 is TGCGCCAGCAGCCCCGGTGACAGGGTTTGGACTGAAGCTTTCTTT. Protein: CASSPGDRVWTEAFF.

The gene calls are TRBV9 and TRBJ2-1, with D unresolved. This CDR3 has 16 residues. The V and J ends lost 6 bases and 0 bases respectively, with 16 bases between them. Germline V CDR1 and CDR2: SGDLS, YYNGEE. The CDR3 loop reads CASTPTQYRSYNEQFF. In DNA, the CDR3 is TGTGCCAGCACTCCAACCCAGTATCGCTCCTACAATGAGCAGTTCTTC.

V gene TRBV27 combines with J gene TRBJ2-7, with 10 bases lining up with TRBD1. Trimming took 5 bases from V and 2 from J; bases not matched to a gene: 3. CDR1 and CDR2 (germline): MNHEY, SMNVEV (reference sequence). The CDR3 is 14 residues long. The CDR3 coding sequence is TGTGCCAGCAGTCGGACAGGGGGTACCTACGAGCAGTACTTC. Translated, it gives CASSRTGGTYEQYF.

There are a few counts of this clone. V usage is TRBV28 and J usage is TRBJ1-1, with 8 bases lining up with TRBD1. The V segment lost 3 bases and the J segment 5 bases; nucleotides outside the gene matches: 11. Germline V gene data show CDR1 as MDHEN and CDR2 as SYDVKM. CDR3 length: 16 residues. The CDR3 DNA is TGTGCCAGCAGTTTTTACGTCAGGGGGCAGTTTACTGAAGCTTTCTTT. Protein sequence: CASSFYVRGQFTEAFF. Combining the CDR3 with reference TRBV28 and TRBJ1-1 gives the whole variable domain DVKVTQSSRYLVKRTGEKVFLECVQDMDHENMFWYRQDPGLGLRLIYFSYDVKMKEKGDIPEGYSVSREKKERFSLILESASTNQTSMYLCASSFYVRGQFTEAFFGQGTRLTVV.

The chain links TRBV30 to TRBJ2-1, with 9 nucleotides matching TRBD2. The CDR3 totals 16 residues. Trimming cost V 2 bases and J 6 bases; bases outside gene matches: 11. Germline V gives CDR1 GTSNPN, CDR2 SVGIG (reference sequence). The CDR3 DNA sequence: TGTGCCTGGAGTAACCTCGGTAGCGGGAGTTTCAATGAGCAGTTCTTC. Translation gives CAWSNLGSGSFNEQFF.

The V and J genes are TRBV7-8 and TRBJ2-5, with 7 nucleotides matching TRBD2. The CDR3 contains 14 residues. V was pared by 5 bases and J by 5 bases, with 8 bases of the junction left unmatched. Germline CDR1 is SGHVS and CDR2 is FQNEAQ. CDR3 amino acids: CASSLLTSVETQYF. The CDR3 region has the DNA TGTGCCAGCAGCCTCCTCACTAGCGTGGAGACCCAGTACTTC. The whole variable domain, filled in from reference TRBV7-8 and TRBJ2-5, reads GAGVSQSPRYKVAKRGQDVALRCDPISGHVSLFWYQQALGQGPEFLTYFQNEAQLDKSGLPSDRFFAERPEGSVSTLKIQRTQQEDSAVYLCASSLLTSVETQYFGPGTRLLVL.

The V and J genes are TRBV15 and TRBJ2-5; 8 nucleotides agree with TRBD2. The CDR3 has 17 residues. Germline V gives CDR1 LNHNV, CDR2 YYDKDF (reference sequence). J lost 5 bases, V lost 0 bases, and 11 bases had no gene match. Written as DNA, the CDR3 is TGTGCCACCAGCAGAGATAAGAACGGGAGGGCCGGGGAGACCCAGTACTTC. It translates to CATSRDKNGRAGETQYF.

The CDR3 spells CASSPSGYEQYF. CDR3 DNA sequence: TGTGCCAGCAGTCCTAGCGGTTACGAGCAGTACTTC. This chain uses TRBV6-5 with TRBJ2-7; 7 nucleotides align to TRBD2. V trimming: 5 bases; J trimming: 4 bases; junction bases outside the gene matches: 2. There are 12 residues in the CDR3. From germline, CDR1 is MNHEY and CDR2 SVGAGI.

This clone is a singleton in its sample. The V gene is TRBV3-1 (or the pseudogene TRBV3-2), the J gene TRBJ2-5, with TRBD2 matching 7 bases. The V and J ends lost 0 bases and 2 bases, in that order; junction bases with no gene match: 0. Germline CDR1 reads LGHDT; CDR2 reads YNNKEL (reference sequence). CDR3 size: 14 residues. The CDR3, as DNA: TGTGCCAGCAGCCAAGAGGGACTACAAGAGACCCAGTACTTC. This codes for CASSQEGLQETQYF.

The J gene is TRBJ1-5, the V gene TRBV18, with 7 nucleotides matching TRBD1. The CDR3 has 15 amino acids. Germline CDR1 reads KGHSH; CDR2 reads LQKENI. Unmatched junction bases numbered 2, after V lost 1 base and J lost 2 bases. The CDR3 region has the DNA TGTGCCAGCTCACCACTTGGGACAGGCAATCAGCCCCAGCATTTT. It codes for CASSPLGTGNQPQHF.

V and J are TRBV7-2 and TRBJ2-7, with TRBD1 identical over 9 bases. J gave up 4 bases and V 5 bases, and 9 bases lay outside the gene matches. The CDR3 length is 15 residues. CDR1 and CDR2 from the germline V gene are SGHTA and FQGNSA. CDR3 sequence (DNA): TGTGCCAGCAGCCTAGAAGGGACAGGGACGTACGAGCAGTACTTC. Its translation: CASSLEGTGTYEQYF. Together with reference TRBV7-2 and TRBJ2-7, the CDR3 gives the full variable domain: GAGVSQSPSNKVTEKGKDVELRCDPISGHTALYWYRQSLGQGLEFLIYFQGNSAPDKSGLPSDRFSAERTGGSVSTLTIQRTQQEDSAVYLCASSLEGTGTYEQYFGPGTRLTVT.

The chain combines TRBV2 with TRBJ2-7; 8 bases are shared with TRBD1. This CDR3 is built from 12 residues. The V and J ends lost 10 bases and 4 bases, in that order; junction bases with no gene match: 6. From germline, CDR1 is SNHLY and CDR2 FYNNEI. The CDR3 nucleotides read TGTGCCACTGGGGACAGGAGGTACGAGCAGTACTTC. This encodes CATGDRRYEQYF.

The chain joins TRBV6-5 to TRBJ2-7; 9 nucleotides line up with TRBD1. After removal of 5 bases from V and 2 bases from J, the junction contained 7 bases not matched to a gene. The length of the CDR3 is 15 residues. The germline V gene has CDR1 MNHEY and CDR2 SVGAGI. The CDR3 here is CASSLRTGEAYEQYF. The CDR3 DNA sequence: TGTGCCAGCAGTCTCCGGACAGGGGAAGCCTACGAGCAGTACTTC.

The CDR3 reads CASGLPLDRGHGEQYF. The CDR3 coding sequence is TGTGCTAGTGGTTTGCCTCTAGACAGGGGGCACGGCGAGCAGTACTTC. The rearrangement uses TRBV12-5 and TRBJ2-7; 10 positions agree with TRBD1. CDR3 length: 16 amino acids. CDR1 LGHNT and CDR2 FRNRAP come from the germline V gene. The V segment lost 2 bases and the J segment 6 bases; nucleotides outside the gene matches: 10.

The rearrangement joins TRBV28 to TRBJ2-3, with D perhaps matching TRBD1 (6 bases). This CDR3 region has 18 residues. Trimming removed 3 bases from V and 2 bases from J, with 21 bases in between. Germline CDR1 reads MDHEN; CDR2 reads SYDVKM. CDR3 coding DNA: TGTGCCAGCAGTTTGACACAGGGAACCCTTAGCCACACAGATACGCAGTATTTT. Protein sequence: CASSLTQGTLSHTDTQYF.

Here the CDR3 reads CASSIGRRVNTEAFF. DNA for the CDR3: TGTGCCAGTAGTATAGGGCGCAGGGTAAACACTGAAGCTTTCTTT. The gene calls are TRBV19 and TRBJ1-1, with D possibly TRBD1 on 5 matching bases. Trimming removed 1 base from V and 2 bases from J, with 11 bases in between. The germline CDR1 and CDR2 sequences are LNHDA and SQIVND (reference sequence). CDR3 size: 15 residues.

The chain is built from TRBV5-6 and TRBJ2-7; 8 bases match TRBD1. The J segment lost 1 base and the V segment lost 3 bases, leaving 6 bases of the junction unmatched. From germline, CDR1 is SGHDT and CDR2 YYEEEE. This CDR3 has 15 amino acids. Here the CDR3 DNA reads TGTGCCAGCAGCTGGATGACAGGGGAATCCTACGAGCAGTACTTC. It is translated as CASSWMTGESYEQYF.

The V call is TRBV9, the J call TRBJ2-5; 13 bases are a match to TRBD2. Unmatched junction bases numbered 6, after V lost 5 bases and J lost 5 bases. This CDR3 has 15 amino acids. Looked up from germline, CDR1 is SGDLS and CDR2 is YYNGEE. The CDR3 spells CASSSTSGRGETQYF. CDR3 nucleotides: TGTGCCAGCAGTTCAACTAGCGGGAGGGGGGAGACCCAGTACTTC.

The rearrangement uses TRBV15 and TRBJ2-1; 7 bases fit TRBD2. The CDR3 contains 14 residues. Germline V lookup: CDR1 LNHNV, CDR2 YYDKDF (reference sequence). Losses at the gene ends were 3 bases for V and 4 bases for J; bases not matched to a gene: 3. This CDR3 reads CATSREAGYNEQFF. The CDR3 DNA reads TGTGCCACCAGCAGGGAAGCGGGGTACAATGAGCAGTTCTTC. Full variable domain (rest looked up from reference TRBV15 and TRBJ2-1): DAMVIQNPRYQVTQFGKPVTLSCSQTLNHNVMYWYQQKSSQAPKLLFHYYDKDFNNEADTPDNFQSRRPNTSFCFLDIRSPGLGDTAMYLCATSREAGYNEQFFGPGTRLTVL.

V gene TRBV5-4 combines with J gene TRBJ2-2; a weak D match, TRBD2 (5 bases). Germline CDR1 SGHNT, CDR2 YYREEE (reference sequence). V lost 0 bases to trimming and J lost 10 bases, with 16 bases between them. This CDR3 contains 15 residues. CDR3 bases: TGTGCCAGCAGCTTGGATGTGGGAGCAAAGGAGGAGCTGTTTTTT. Its protein is CASSLDVGAKEELFF.